One TCR beta chain is described in this entry. Germline V gene data show CDR1 as SNHLY and CDR2 as FYNNEI. The CDR3 extends over 14 amino acids. Losses at the gene ends were 5 bases for V and 5 bases for J; bases not matched to a gene: 8. The record originates from a study of blood T cell repertoires in COVID-19. Study in general: The United States, Italy and Spain were the sources of the acute and convalescent COVID-19 samples.

Seattle's cohort entered during active infection and was followed longitudinally. Method: immunoSEQ multiplex PCR; TCRdb's copy keeps in-frame clones and lacks some. The sample gives about 200,000 clones, around 87% of which show up once; 9.5% to 13% is in the top ten. Material for sequencing was peripheral blood. The chain combines TRBV2 with TRBJ1-2; 7 nucleotides agree with TRBD1. This receptor was identified in a woman in her fifties or sixties with COVID-19, enrolled during active disease. CDR3 region: CASSPDRVGYGYTF. The CDR3 bases are TGTGCCAGCAGTCCTGACAGGGTAGGGTATGGCTACACCTTC. Looking up the rest from reference TRBV2 and TRBJ1-2 gives the full variable domain: EPEVTQTPSHQVTQMGQEVILRCVPISNHLYFYWYRQILGQKVEFLVSFYNNEISEKSEIFDDQFSVERPDGSNFTLKIRSTKLEDSAMYFCASSPDRVGYGYTFGSGTRLTVV.